These 20 T cell receptor beta chains originate from one sample sequenced in a study of blood T cell repertoires in COVID-19. Method: immunoSEQ multiplex PCR; TCRdb's copy keeps in-frame clones and lacks some. The table records hundreds of thousands of clones, 87% of them present only once. Sequencing was done on a sample of peripheral blood. The receptor set was obtained from a woman younger than 35 who had recovered from COVID-19.

The chain recombines TRBV9 with TRBJ1-2; D ambiguous. This CDR3 spans 15 amino acids. V was cut by 3 bases and J by 3 bases, with 15 bases left in between. Germline loops: CDR1 SGDLS, CDR2 YYNGEE. The CDR3 region has the DNA TGTGCCAGCAGCGGAGGAGAACGGCCCGACTATGGCTACACCTTC. Amino acids: CASSGGERPDYGYTF.

The chain links TRBV2 to TRBJ2-7; D possibly corresponds to TRBD1 (6 bases). The CDR3 runs to 15 residues. The germline gives CDR1 SNHLY, CDR2 FYNNEI. The ends were cut back, 1 base at V and 3 bases at J, with 13 bases in the middle. The CDR3 bases are TGTGCCAGCAGTGAAGGACTCTCACAGGGCTACGAGCAGTACTTC. Translation gives CASSEGLSQGYEQYF. The complete variable domain, with remaining parts taken from reference TRBV2 and TRBJ2-7, reads EPEVTQTPSHQVTQMGQEVILRCVPISNHLYFYWYRQILGQKVEFLVSFYNNEISEKSEIFDDQFSVERPDGSNFTLKIRSTKLEDSAMYFCASSEGLSQGYEQYFGPGTRLTVT.

This sequence joins TRBV25-1 and TRBJ2-7; 11 nucleotides match TRBD2. Germline CDR1 MGHDK, CDR2 SYGVNS. V dropped 4 bases and J dropped 4; count of bases not matched to a gene: 3. This CDR3 has 14 residues. The CDR3: CASSVTSGTYEQYF. The CDR3 DNA sequence: TGTGCCAGCAGTGTGACTAGCGGGACTTACGAGCAGTACTTC.

This chain joins TRBV27 and TRBJ2-7; D unresolved. V was pared by 5 bases and J by 3 bases, with 11 bases between. The CDR3 length is 13 residues. Germline lookup yields CDR1 MNHEY and CDR2 SMNVEV (reference sequence). The CDR3 nucleotides read TGTGCCAGCAGTCAGGCTACCGACTACGAGCAGTACTTC. This codes for CASSQATDYEQYF.

V and J are TRBV7-9 and TRBJ2-1, with TRBD2 as a possible D gene (6 bases). Germline lookup yields CDR1 SEHNR and CDR2 FQNEAQ (reference sequence). Trimming took 6 bases from V and 0 from J, leaving 12 bases between them. CDR3 length equals 15 residues. The chain's CDR3 is CASRSDGSSYNEQFF. DNA for the CDR3: TGTGCCAGCAGATCGGACGGGAGCTCCTACAATGAGCAGTTCTTC.

This clone was observed a single time. The chain has TRBV29-1 and TRBJ2-7; TRBD2 agrees at 9 bases. This CDR3 is built from 13 residues. CDR1 and CDR2 from the germline V gene are SQVTM and ANQGSEA. V lost 5 bases to trimming and J lost 5 bases; unmatched junction nucleotides: 7. The CDR3 DNA reads TGCAGCGTTATTGTAGCGGGAGCGCACGAGCAGTACTTC. Translation: CSVIVAGAHEQYF.

The rearrangement links TRBV7-3 to TRBJ2-1, with 7 bases aligning to TRBD2. With 1 base clipped from V and 6 bases from J, the junction kept 3 bases outside the gene matches. Germline lookup yields CDR1 SGHTA and CDR2 FQGTGA. This CDR3 region has 14 residues. The CDR3 loop reads CASSLSGRGNEQFF. The CDR3 coding sequence is TGTGCCAGCAGCTTAAGCGGGAGAGGCAATGAGCAGTTCTTC.

The chain carries TRBV19 and TRBJ2-2, with D possibly matching TRBD1 (5 bases). Germline V gene sequence: CDR1 LNHDA, CDR2 SQIVND (reference sequence). This CDR3 contains 16 residues. Trimming stripped 5 bases from V and 3 bases from J, with 16 bases between. The CDR3 DNA reads as TGTGCCAGTAGTTCCCCCCCAGGGATCCACACCGGGGAGCTGTTTTTT. This codes for CASSSPPGIHTGELFF.

This CDR3 is CASSFRTGDTIYF. CDR3 nucleotide sequence: TGCGCCAGCAGCTTTCGGACAGGGGACACCATATATTTT. The V and J genes are TRBV5-1 and TRBJ1-3, with TRBD1 matching over 9 bases. Per germline, CDR1 SGHRS and CDR2 YFSETQ. CDR3 length: 13 residues. Losses at the gene ends were 2 bases for V and 8 bases for J; bases not matched to a gene: 2.

The chain is built from TRBV7-8 and TRBJ2-5, with D uncertain. The V gene's germline CDR1 is SGHVS and CDR2 FQNEAQ. The CDR3 has 20 residues. Trimming removed 4 bases at V and 1 base at J, with 28 bases between. The chain's CDR3 is CASSSPKTQAPGKVQETQYF. CDR3 in DNA: TGTGCCAGCAGCTCCCCTAAGACCCAGGCGCCCGGAAAGGTCCAAGAGACCCAGTACTTC.

The rearrangement uses TRBV6-5 and TRBJ1-5; D uncertain. The germline gives CDR1 MNHEY, CDR2 SVGAGI. The CDR3 spans 15 residues. V was trimmed by 5 bases and J by 4 bases, leaving 15 bases between them. CDR3 sequence: CASSPPGGKNQPQHF. The DNA for the CDR3 is TGTGCCAGCAGTCCCCCAGGAGGAAAAAATCAGCCCCAGCATTTT.

The chain links TRBV27 to TRBJ2-1; D possibly corresponds to TRBD2 (5 bases). Germline CDR1 reads MNHEY; CDR2 reads SMNVEV (reference sequence). The CDR3 has 15 amino acids. Between the trimmed V and J ends, which lost 7 bases and 0 bases, there was a span of 13 bases. The CDR3 DNA follows: TGTGCCAGCACCTCGCGGGTTAGCTCCTACAATGAGCAGTTCTTC. It yields the protein CASTSRVSSYNEQFF.

V is TRBV27 and J is TRBJ1-2; weak D call: TRBD1 (6 bases). V lost 5 bases and J 4 bases, leaving 17 bases between the germline ends. The CDR3 has 15 residues. From germline, CDR1 is MNHEY and CDR2 SMNVEV (reference sequence). The CDR3 nucleotides are TGTGCCAGCAGTCCCCACGGGGGGGCAACCTATGGCTACACCTTC. It specifies CASSPHGGATYGYTF.

The V and J genes are TRBV12-3 or TRBV12-4 and TRBJ2-7, with D maybe TRBD1 (5 bases). This CDR3 is 12 amino acids long. V was trimmed by 6 bases and J by 6 bases, leaving 12 bases between them. The CDR3 DNA reads TGTGCCAGCAGCCTAGGGGCGGTCGAGCAGTACTTC. This translates into CASSLGAVEQYF.

The genes are TRBV19 and TRBJ2-2, with a weak D call TRBD2 (5 bases). The CDR3 covers 16 residues. Germline loops: CDR1 LNHDA, CDR2 SQIVND (reference sequence). Trimming pared 3 bases from V and 7 bases from J, leaving 18 bases between. The CDR3 region has the DNA TGTGCCAGTAGTATCGGTGGGAGTCTTTCCGGCGGGGAGCTGTTTTTT. Its protein is CASSIGGSLSGGELFF.

The rearrangement joins TRBV5-6 to TRBJ1-5; perhaps TRBD1 as D (6 bases). CDR3 size: 14 residues. The germline V gene encodes CDR1 SGHDT and CDR2 YYEEEE. V lost 0 bases, J lost 4 bases, and 8 bases lay in between. CDR3 in DNA: TGTGCCAGCAGCTTGGCAGGACAGAATCAGCCCCAGCATTTT. Protein: CASSLAGQNQPQHF.

The genes are TRBV15 and TRBJ1-1; 10 bases map to TRBD1. CDR1 is LNHNV and CDR2 is YYDKDF in the germline V gene (reference sequence). The trim removed 5 bases at V and 4 bases at J, leaving 7 bases unmatched. The CDR3 sequence is 15 residues long. CDR3 sequence (DNA): TGTGCCACCAGCTGGGACAGGGGCCTTGGCACTGAAGCTTTCTTT. It translates to CATSWDRGLGTEAFF.

CDR3 loop: CASSHRVGADTQYF. CDR3 bases: TGTGCCAGCAGCCACAGGGTAGGTGCAGATACGCAGTATTTT. The rearrangement uses TRBV3-1 (or the pseudogene TRBV3-2) and TRBJ2-3; D may be TRBD1 (5 bases). The germline CDR1 and CDR2 sequences are LGHDT and YNNKEL (reference sequence). There are 14 residues in the CDR3. Trimming cost V 3 bases and J 4 bases, with 11 bases left between them.

The chain is built from TRBV21-1 and TRBJ1-1. TRBV21-1 is given as a pseudogene. The length of the CDR3 is 16 residues. CDR3 protein: CASSKALRVLNTEAFF. CDR3 sequence (DNA): TGTGCCAGCAGCAAAGCGCTTCGGGTACTGAACACTGAAGCTTTCTTT.

The gene calls are TRBV6-5 and TRBJ1-1; tentative D call: TRBD1 (5 bases). The CDR3 is 13 residues long. Germline V lookup: CDR1 MNHEY, CDR2 SVGAGI. The V and J ends lost 6 bases and 4 bases respectively, with 12 bases between them. CDR3 amino acids: CASRAQGLTEAFF. As DNA, the CDR3 is TGTGCCAGCAGGGCCCAGGGCCTCACTGAAGCTTTCTTT.